This record covers a single TCR beta chain. Its target is not known. The entry originates in a study of cytomegalovirus exposure and HLA in healthy donors. Primers for the PCR totalled 60 Vbeta and 13 Jbeta. The table came from immunoSEQ multiplex PCR; TCRdb's copy has only in-frame clones and leaves some out. The table has a few hundred thousand clones, 80% to 90% seen once. Overall study findings and caveats: The study put 150 or so TCR beta chains on its list as cytomegalovirus-associated.

Germline CDR1 reads SGHVS; CDR2 reads FQNEAQ. The CDR3 loop spans 14 amino acids. V lost 5 bases to trimming and J lost 1 base, with 12 bases between them. Sequenced sample: PBMCs. The chain links TRBV7-8 to TRBJ2-7; unclear D gene. This TCR was sampled from a woman aged 35 to 49 in good health and CMV-seropositive. The DNA of the CDR3 is TGTGCCAGCAGCCCAAGATACAGTTCCTACGAGCAGTACTTC. This codes for CASSPRYSSYEQYF.